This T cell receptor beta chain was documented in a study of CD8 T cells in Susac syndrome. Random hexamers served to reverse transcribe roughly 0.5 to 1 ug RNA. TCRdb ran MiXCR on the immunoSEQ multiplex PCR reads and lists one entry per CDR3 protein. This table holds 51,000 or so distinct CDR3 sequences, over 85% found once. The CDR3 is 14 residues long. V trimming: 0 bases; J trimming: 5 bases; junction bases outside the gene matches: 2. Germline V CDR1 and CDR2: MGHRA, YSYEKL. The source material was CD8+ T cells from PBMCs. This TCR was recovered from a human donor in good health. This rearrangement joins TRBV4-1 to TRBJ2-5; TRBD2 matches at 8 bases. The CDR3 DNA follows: TGCGCCAGCAGCCAAGAGCCGGGGGGGGAGACCCAGTACTTC. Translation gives CASSQEPGGETQYF.